These 32 T cell receptor beta chains were all obtained from the same sample, sequenced in a study of blood T cell repertoires in COVID-19. Generated by immunoSEQ multiplex PCR, the TCRdb table keeps only in-frame clones and is missing some. Here the sample spans about 230,000 clones, 75% to 85% being singletons. The sequenced sample consisted of peripheral blood. The receptors were sampled from a woman between 45 and 65 years old with acute or convalescent COVID-19.

The chain recombines TRBV6-5 with TRBJ1-2, with D possibly TRBD1 on 6 matching bases. Trimming removed 6 bases from V and 5 bases from J, with 16 bases in between. The CDR3 extends over 14 amino acids. Germline V lookup: CDR1 MNHEY, CDR2 SVGAGI. CDR3 sequence: CASSPRGPGYGYTF. CDR3 in DNA: TGTGCCAGCAGCCCCAGGGGCCCGGGGTATGGCTACACCTTC.

The chain employs TRBV4-1 and TRBJ2-1, with TRBD1 as a possible D gene (6 bases). Per the germline V gene, CDR1 is MGHRA and CDR2 is YSYEKL. The CDR3 has 17 amino acids. V lost 0 bases, J lost 14 bases, and 26 bases lay in between. This CDR3 reads CASSQDFLAGAARGEFF. The DNA of the CDR3 is TGCGCCAGCAGCCAAGATTTCTTGGCAGGGGCCGCCCGAGGGGAGTTCTTC.

Only a few counts were recorded for this clone. The chain joins TRBV5-1 to TRBJ2-5, with 8 nucleotides matching TRBD2. The junction had 7 bases not matched to a gene; V was cut back by 4 bases and J by 5 bases. This CDR3 comprises 14 residues. In germline, CDR1 is SGHRS, CDR2 YFSETQ. The CDR3 loop is CASSPGGVLETQYF. Written as DNA, the CDR3 is TGCGCCAGCAGCCCGGGGGGGGTCCTCGAGACCCAGTACTTC.

This clone was picked up a small number of times. The gene calls are TRBV4-1 and TRBJ1-3, with D unclear. The CDR3 is 16 amino acids. The germline V and J ends were trimmed by 2 bases and 0 bases, with 11 bases remaining between them. Germline lookup yields CDR1 MGHRA and CDR2 YSYEKL. The CDR3 loop reads CASSQPGVSSGNTIYF. CDR3 DNA: TGCGCCAGCAGCCAACCGGGAGTTAGCTCTGGAAACACCATATATTTT.

This clone was counted only a few times. This sequence joins TRBV2 and TRBJ1-5, with 7 bases aligning to TRBD1. The length of the CDR3 is 14 residues. Germline lookup yields CDR1 SNHLY and CDR2 FYNNEI. The V and J ends lost 6 bases and 5 bases, in that order; junction bases with no gene match: 7. Here the CDR3 DNA reads TGTGCCAGCAGGAGACAGGGTAAGGATCAGCCCCAGCATTTT. This gives the protein CASRRQGKDQPQHF.

This chain links TRBV19 with TRBJ1-6; TRBD1 might be the D (6 bases). The CDR3 extends over 15 amino acids. CDR1 and CDR2 from the germline V gene are LNHDA and SQIVND (reference sequence). Deletions cut 4 bases from V and 9 bases from J, with 16 bases between. CDR3 amino acids: CASSSTQGNRSPLHF. CDR3 DNA: TGTGCCAGTAGTAGTACCCAGGGGAATCGTTCACCCCTCCACTTT.

The rearrangement links TRBV25-1 to TRBJ2-1; 7 nucleotides line up with TRBD2. In germline, CDR1 is MGHDK, CDR2 SYGVNS. Trimming removed 6 bases from V and 6 bases from J; junction bases left unmatched: 11. This CDR3 is built from 15 residues. CDR3 nucleotide sequence: TGTGCCAGCAGCCATGTGGCGGGAGTCATCAATGAGCAGTTCTTC. As protein: CASSHVAGVINEQFF.

V is TRBV25-1 and J is TRBJ1-4; 8 nucleotides match TRBD1. J lost 13 bases, V lost 6 bases, and 4 bases had no gene match. Germline values: CDR1 MGHDK, CDR2 SYGVNS. This CDR3 is built from 11 residues. CDR3 sequence: CASRETGGLFF. CDR3 nucleotide sequence: TGTGCCAGCAGGGAAACAGGGGGACTGTTTTTT.

This sequence joins TRBV6-2 or TRBV6-3 and TRBJ2-3; possibly TRBD2 for D (5 bases). Trimming cost V 2 bases and J 6 bases, with 12 bases left between them. From germline, CDR1 is MNHEY and CDR2 SVGEGT. The CDR3 totals 14 residues. CDR3 amino acids: CASSYILAHDTQYF. CDR3 bases: TGTGCCAGCAGTTACATTCTAGCCCACGATACGCAGTATTTT.

V usage is TRBV11-2 and J usage is TRBJ1-6; TRBD1 matches at 7 bases. The CDR3 length is 15 residues. V shed 5 bases and J 2 bases; nucleotides not matched to a gene: 3. The germline V gene has CDR1 SGHAT and CDR2 FQNNGV. The CDR3 sequence is CASSRGLAYNSPLHF. CDR3 bases: TGTGCCAGCAGCAGGGGGCTAGCCTATAATTCACCCCTCCACTTT.

This sequence joins TRBV28 and TRBJ2-1; TRBD2 is a possible D gene (5 bases). The CDR3 spans 14 residues. V dropped 2 bases and J dropped 3 bases, with 8 bases sitting between them. CDR1 and CDR2 (germline): MDHEN, SYDVKM. CDR3 sequence: CASSLAGYYNEQFF. The CDR3 nucleotides read TGTGCCAGCAGTTTAGCGGGTTACTACAATGAGCAGTTCTTC.

The chain couples TRBV12-3 or TRBV12-4 to TRBJ1-5; the D gene is possibly TRBD1 (5 bases). This CDR3 spans 12 amino acids. V was shortened by 9 bases and J by 4 bases, with 10 bases between the two germline ends. The CDR3 DNA is TGTGCCAGTACCGGGGGGAATCAGCCCCAGCATTTT. As protein: CASTGGNQPQHF.

The chain employs TRBV5-1 and TRBJ2-7, with 8 bases matching TRBD1. V dropped 4 bases and J dropped 2; count of bases not matched to a gene: 11. CDR3 length equals 16 residues. The germline CDR1 and CDR2 sequences are SGHRS and YFSETQ. CDR3 in amino acids: CASSRGSGGATYEQYF. For the CDR3, the DNA is TGCGCCAGCAGCCGTGGGTCAGGGGGCGCCACCTACGAGCAGTACTTC.

The chain recombines TRBV6-2 or TRBV6-3 with TRBJ1-6; maybe TRBD1 (6 bases). The CDR3 covers 13 residues. Germline V gene data show CDR1 as MNHEY and CDR2 as SVGEGT. Trimming removed 2 bases from V and 14 bases from J, with 13 bases in between. CDR3 amino acids: CASSYRRTVTLHF. The CDR3 DNA reads TGTGCCAGCAGTTACCGCCGGACAGTCACCCTCCACTTT.

This rearrangement joins TRBV14 to TRBJ2-3, with 8 bases identical to TRBD2. The CDR3 extends over 16 amino acids. V was clipped by 0 bases and J by 2 bases; unmatched bases: 4. Germline assignment: CDR1 SGHDN and CDR2 FVKESK. CDR3 amino acids: CASSQETGGSTDTQYF. The CDR3 DNA follows: TGTGCCAGCAGCCAAGAAACGGGAGGGTCCACAGATACGCAGTATTTT.

J is TRBJ2-1 and V is TRBV11-3; maybe TRBD2 (7 bases). The CDR3 runs to 17 residues. Looked up from germline, CDR1 is SGHNT and CDR2 is YENEEA. V lost 5 bases to trimming and J lost 0 bases, with 17 bases between them. As DNA, the CDR3 is TGTGCCAGCAGCAAGGGCGGGGGCGGTCGCTCCTACAATGAGCAGTTCTTC. As protein: CASSKGGGGRSYNEQFF.

This chain links TRBV19 with TRBJ1-3; tentative D call: TRBD1 (5 bases). Germline CDR1 and CDR2: LNHDA and SQIVND (reference sequence). This CDR3 region has 16 residues. Between the trimmed V and J ends, which lost 5 bases and 2 bases, there was a span of 16 bases. The DNA of the CDR3 is TGTGCCAGTAGTTCCTGGACACAAAGGCCTGGAAACACCATATATTTT. Translated, it gives CASSSWTQRPGNTIYF.

Remarks on this clone: The same CDR3 arises from other DNA sequences in this sample as well. J is TRBJ1-4 and V is TRBV9; D not certain. The CDR3 runs to 14 residues. The V end lost 0 bases, the J end lost 4 bases, and 7 bases lay between the germline ends. Germline V gene sequence: CDR1 SGDLS, CDR2 YYNGEE. CDR3 bases: TGTGCCAGCAGCGTAGATCGGGGTAATGAAAAACTGTTTTTT. As protein: CASSVDRGNEKLFF.

V is TRBV6-5 and J is TRBJ2-7; D is perhaps TRBD1 (6 bases). CDR1 MNHEY and CDR2 SVGAGI come from the germline V gene. V gave up 0 bases and J gave up 6 bases, with 9 bases separating them. The CDR3 runs 13 residues. In DNA, the CDR3 is TGTGCCAGCAGTTACTCTGGCAGGGGCGAGCAGTACTTC. Its translation: CASSYSGRGEQYF.

Only one count was recorded for this clone. V and J are TRBV9 and TRBJ2-7; TRBD2 is a possible D gene (6 bases). The V end was cut by 3 bases, the J end by 2 bases, with 12 bases between. CDR1 and CDR2 (germline): SGDLS, YYNGEE. The CDR3 is made up of 14 amino acids. The chain's CDR3 is CASSGGLLPYEQYF. The DNA of the CDR3 is TGTGCCAGCAGCGGGGGACTGCTCCCCTACGAGCAGTACTTC. Full variable domain (missing parts from reference TRBV9 and TRBJ2-7): DSGVTQTPKHLITATGQRVTLRCSPRSGDLSVYWYQQSLDQGLQFLIQYYNGEERAKGNILERFSAQQFPDLHSELNLSSLELGDSALYFCASSGGLLPYEQYFGPGTRLTVT.

This CDR3 reads CASSFPQGAFGYTF. Written as DNA, the CDR3 is TGTGCCAGCAGTTTTCCGCAGGGGGCTTTTGGCTACACCTTC. The chain carries TRBV28 and TRBJ1-2, with 8 bases that match TRBD1. The CDR3 covers 14 residues. Unmatched junction bases numbered 7, after V lost 3 bases and J lost 7 bases. Looked up from germline, CDR1 is MDHEN and CDR2 is SYDVKM.

The chain carries TRBV11-2 and TRBJ1-2, with TRBD1 as a possible D gene (6 bases). V lost 3 bases and J lost 3, with 8 bases in between. The germline CDR1 and CDR2 sequences are SGHAT and FQNNGV. The CDR3 runs to 13 residues. CDR3 in amino acids: CASSLGHDYGYTF. The CDR3 coding sequence is TGTGCCAGCAGCTTGGGACACGACTATGGCTACACCTTC.

A few counts support this clone. The chain carries TRBV2 and TRBJ2-1; D call uncertain. Germline assignment: CDR1 SNHLY and CDR2 FYNNEI. V lost 3 bases and J 2 bases, leaving 11 bases between the germline ends. This CDR3 has 15 residues. Here the CDR3 reads CASSDPPRTYNEQFF. The CDR3, as DNA: TGTGCCAGCAGTGATCCCCCCCGTACCTACAATGAGCAGTTCTTC.

The chain joins TRBV28 to TRBJ2-4; maybe TRBD2 (7 bases). Germline CDR1 is MDHEN and CDR2 is SYDVKM. The V end was cut by 2 bases, the J end by 5 bases, with 19 bases between. This CDR3 has 17 amino acids. CDR3 sequence reads: CASSLRGGSRRENIQYF. The CDR3 nucleotides are TGTGCCAGCAGTTTAAGGGGGGGCAGTAGAAGGGAAAACATTCAGTACTTC.

The rearrangement links TRBV5-4 to TRBJ2-2; 8 nucleotides match TRBD1. Germline trimming cut 2 bases from V and 4 bases from J; bases unmatched to any gene: 4. CDR3 length: 15 amino acids. Germline V gene data show CDR1 as SGHNT and CDR2 as YYREEE (reference sequence). CDR3 coding DNA: TGTGCCAGCAGCTTTCTAACAGGGGGCACCGGGGAGCTGTTTTTT. Translating it yields CASSFLTGGTGELFF.

The V gene is TRBV12-3 or TRBV12-4, the J gene TRBJ2-7, with TRBD2 as a possible D gene (5 bases). The CDR3 is 11 residues long. V dropped 5 bases and J dropped 10 bases, with 12 bases sitting between them. The DNA for the CDR3 is TGTGCCAGCAGTACAGCCGGGGTACAGTACTTC. Protein sequence: CASSTAGVQYF.

The rearrangement links TRBV28 to TRBJ1-2; tentative D call: TRBD1 (5 bases). V was cut by 6 bases and J by 7 bases, with 15 bases left in between. This CDR3 comprises 13 residues. CDR1 MDHEN and CDR2 SYDVKM come from the germline V gene. The CDR3 DNA follows: TGTGCCAGCAGCCCCGAGGCTACAGGTGGCTACACCTTC. Translated: CASSPEATGGYTF.

This clone was seen a handful of times. This sample includes further DNA sequences coding for the same CDR3. The chain links TRBV28 to TRBJ2-2, with 8 bases matching TRBD1. Per the germline V gene, CDR1 is MDHEN and CDR2 is SYDVKM. The CDR3 sequence is 15 residues long. V shed 6 bases, J shed 5 bases, and the junction held 8 bases outside the gene matches. The DNA of the CDR3 is TGTGCCAGCAGCCCCTGGACAGGGAGGACCGGGGAGCTGTTTTTT. Its protein product is CASSPWTGRTGELFF. The whole variable domain, remainder taken from reference TRBV28 and TRBJ2-2, is DVKVTQSSRYLVKRTGEKVFLECVQDMDHENMFWYRQDPGLGLRLIYFSYDVKMKEKGDIPEGYSVSREKKERFSLILESASTNQTSMYLCASSPWTGRTGELFFGEGSRLTVL.

V and J are TRBV16 and TRBJ1-5; perhaps TRBD1 as D (5 bases). This CDR3 has 14 residues. Trimming cost V 3 bases and J 1 base, with 7 bases left between them. Germline lookup yields CDR1 KGHSY and CDR2 FQNENV. CDR3 residues: CASSQGGSNQPQHF. The CDR3 nucleotides read TGTGCCAGCAGCCAGGGGGGGAGCAATCAGCCCCAGCATTTT.

This rearrangement joins TRBV28 to TRBJ1-6; unclear D gene. The germline CDR1 and CDR2 sequences are MDHEN and SYDVKM. The CDR3 is 12 residues long. V was shortened by 4 bases and J by 8 bases, with 6 bases between the two germline ends. The CDR3, as DNA: TGTGCCAGCAGTTCGCGTTATTCACCCCTCCACTTT. Translated: CASSSRYSPLHF.

The V gene is TRBV9, the J gene TRBJ2-5; 9 nucleotides align to TRBD2. This CDR3 region has 15 residues. Trimming took 3 bases from V and 5 from J; bases not matched to a gene: 8. Germline loops: CDR1 SGDLS, CDR2 YYNGEE. The CDR3 spells CASSGSSGGRETQYF. DNA for the CDR3: TGTGCCAGCAGCGGTAGTAGCGGGGGACGGGAGACCCAGTACTTC.

As for this clone: The same CDR3 also results from other DNA sequences found in this sample. The rearrangement uses TRBV2 and TRBJ1-2; D is possibly TRBD1 (5 bases). Trimming removed 6 bases from V and 2 bases from J, with 10 bases in between. Germline CDR1 SNHLY, CDR2 FYNNEI. This CDR3 has 13 amino acids. For the CDR3, the DNA is TGTGCCAGCAGCCGCGACAGCAACTATGGCTACACCTTC. Encoded protein: CASSRDSNYGYTF.